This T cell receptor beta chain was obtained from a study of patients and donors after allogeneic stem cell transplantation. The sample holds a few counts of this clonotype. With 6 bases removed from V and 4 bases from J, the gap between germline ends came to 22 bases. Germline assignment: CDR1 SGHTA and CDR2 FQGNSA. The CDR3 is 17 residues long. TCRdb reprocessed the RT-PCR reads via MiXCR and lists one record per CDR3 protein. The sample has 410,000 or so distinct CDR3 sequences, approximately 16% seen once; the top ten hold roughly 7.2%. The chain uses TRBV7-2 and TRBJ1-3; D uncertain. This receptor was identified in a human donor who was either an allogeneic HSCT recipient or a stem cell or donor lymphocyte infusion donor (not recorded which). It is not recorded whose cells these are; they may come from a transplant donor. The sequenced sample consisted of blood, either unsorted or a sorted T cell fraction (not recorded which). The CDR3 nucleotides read TGTGCCAGCAGTACCAAGCGGCGGGTACCTCTAGGAAACACCATATATTTT. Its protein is CASSTKRRVPLGNTIYF. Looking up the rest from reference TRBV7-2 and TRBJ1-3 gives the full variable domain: GAGVSQSPSNKVTEKGKDVELRCDPISGHTALYWYRQSLGQGLEFLIYFQGNSAPDKSGLPSDRFSAERTGGSVSTLTIQRTQQEDSAVYLCASSTKRRVPLGNTIYFGEGSWLTVV.